Below are 19 T cell receptor beta chains sequenced from a single sample in a study of post-analysis software for immune sequencing data. The authors incorporated unique molecular identifiers into the TCR beta cDNA libraries. TCRdb used MiXCR to reprocess the PCR reads, holding one entry per CDR3 protein. This repertoire shows 700,000 to 900,000 distinct CDR3 sequences, just over 45% found once; its top ten account for roughly 4.9%. The antigens these receptors bind are not known. Regarding the study as a whole: About five TRBV segments, including TRBV5-6, TRBV5-1 and TRBV20-1, were more frequent in patients than controls.

The source material was blood. The receptors here all came from a girl between 10 and 17 years old with multiple sclerosis.

The CDR3 sequence is CASSLDPGPFQETQYF. In nucleotides, the CDR3 is TGTGCCAGCAGCTTGGACCCGGGACCGTTTCAAGAGACCCAGTACTTC. This chain connects TRBV11-1 to TRBJ2-5, with D perhaps given as TRBD1 or TRBD2 (5 bases each). Trimming removed 3 bases at V and 2 bases at J, with 16 bases between. Germline CDR1 and CDR2: SGHAT and FQDESV (reference sequence). CDR3 length equals 16 residues.

CDR3 amino acids: CASSEPPVIHEQYF. The CDR3 DNA reads TGTGCCAGCAGTGAACCCCCGGTCATCCACGAGCAGTACTTC. This chain uses TRBV6-1 with TRBJ2-4; D remains unclear. TRBJ2-7 matches the DNA end more closely, so the J call is doubtful. CDR1 and CDR2 (germline): MNHNS, SASEGT. This CDR3 has 14 residues.

J is TRBJ2-5 and V is TRBV15; no clear D. The length of the CDR3 is 15 residues. The ends were cut back, 0 bases at V and 1 base at J, with 9 bases in the middle. Germline CDR1 LNHNV, CDR2 YYDKDF (reference sequence). The DNA of the CDR3 is TGTGCCACCAGCAGAGATAGAACGACCCAAGAGACCCAGTACTTC. It codes for CATSRDRTTQETQYF.

Details on this clonotype: Germline is not matched at one junction end, which may reflect a read error. V and J are TRBV12-3 or TRBV12-4 and TRBJ2-1, with TRBD1 matching 7 bases. This CDR3 contains 16 residues. This CDR3 is CASGLQGTSSYSEQFF. In nucleotides, the CDR3 is TGTGCCAGCGGCCTACAGGGGACGAGCTCCTACAGTGAGCAGTTCTTC.

The chain has TRBV20-1 and TRBJ2-7; a weak D match, TRBD2 (5 bases). The J call may not be correct, given that the DNA end is closer to TRBJ2-5. Germline CDR1 and CDR2: DFQATT and SNEGSKA (reference sequence). The CDR3 extends over 12 amino acids. DNA of the CDR3: TGCAGTGCTAACCCCGAGGGCAAGACCCAGTACTTC. As protein: CSANPEGKTQYF.

This clonotype was counted between two and nine times. V is TRBV24-1 and J is TRBJ2-1, with 10 nucleotides matching TRBD1. The length of the CDR3 is 15 residues. The trim removed 5 bases at V and 3 bases at J, leaving 3 bases unmatched. Germline assignment: CDR1 KGHDR and CDR2 SFDVKD. The CDR3 DNA follows: TGTGCCACCAGTGTCGGACAGGGGGTCTACAATGAGCAGTTCTTC. Its protein product is CATSVGQGVYNEQFF.

This chain connects TRBV20-1 to TRBJ2-1, with a weak D call TRBD2 (5 bases). CDR1 DFQATT and CDR2 SNEGSKA come from the germline V gene (reference sequence). The V gene lost 7 bases and the J gene lost 10 bases, with 14 bases spanning the gap. This CDR3 contains 11 residues. In nucleotides, the CDR3 is TGCAGTGGGACTTTATCTTACGAGCAGTTCTTC. This codes for CSGTLSYEQFF.

The chain carries TRBV11-2 and TRBJ2-5; the match to TRBD1 covers 8 bases. The J call may be in error: the DNA end matches TRBJ2-7 better. CDR3 size: 15 residues. In germline, CDR1 is SGHAT, CDR2 FQNNGV. CDR3 nucleotide sequence: TGTGCCAGCAGACTTCTTCGGACAGGGTCCCACGAGCAGTACTTC. Its translation: CASRLLRTGSHEQYF.

The genes are TRBV5-1 and TRBJ2-4; D may be TRBD2 (5 bases). TRBJ2-7 matches the DNA end more closely, so the J call is doubtful. This CDR3 region has 16 residues. Germline loops: CDR1 SGHRS, CDR2 YFSETQ. The CDR3 here is CASSADPGSFTYEQYF. For the CDR3, the DNA is TGCGCCAGCAGCGCGGACCCGGGATCATTTACCTACGAGCAGTACTTC.

The chain carries TRBV6-1 and TRBJ2-7, with 12 bases fitting TRBD2. V gave up 7 bases and J gave up 2 bases; unmatched junction bases: 6. Germline CDR1 is MNHNS and CDR2 is SASEGT. The CDR3 contains 15 residues. CDR3 residues: CASIRLAGETYEQYF. CDR3 in DNA: TGTGCCAGCATTCGACTAGCGGGAGAAACCTACGAGCAGTACTTC.

The J gene is TRBJ1-2, the V gene TRBV20-1, with D perhaps TRBD1 (5 bases). The germline V and J ends were trimmed by 3 bases and 1 base, with 12 bases remaining between them. CDR1 is DFQATT, CDR2 SNEGSKA, per germline (reference sequence). The CDR3 sequence is 14 residues long. CDR3 coding DNA: TGCAGTGCTAGGGGGACGGGCGATAACTATGGCTACACCTTC. Encoded protein: CSARGTGDNYGYTF.

This chain links TRBV29-1 with TRBJ2-7; tentatively, D is TRBD2 (6 bases). The CDR3 loop spans 15 amino acids. Germline loops: CDR1 SQVTM, CDR2 ANQGSEA. V lost 1 base and J 3 bases, leaving 16 bases between the germline ends. For the CDR3, the DNA is TGCAGCGTTGAAGGGGGAGGCCCACCACGCTACGAGCAGTACTTC. Protein sequence: CSVEGGGPPRYEQYF.

This clonotype was observed a handful of times. The V and J genes are TRBV28 and TRBJ2-7; D ambiguous. Trimming pared 2 bases from V and 4 bases from J, leaving 15 bases between. Germline V gives CDR1 MDHEN, CDR2 SYDVKM. This CDR3 has 15 residues. The CDR3: CASSLAVVPSYEQYF. Here the CDR3 DNA reads TGTGCCAGCAGTTTAGCTGTAGTCCCGAGTTACGAGCAGTACTTC.

The chain uses TRBV3-1 and TRBJ2-5, with 12 positions matching TRBD2. The J call is uncertain, as TRBJ2-7 better fits the DNA end. The CDR3 has 16 amino acids. CDR1 is LGHDT and CDR2 is YNNKEL in the germline V gene (reference sequence). The CDR3 protein is CASSQVGLAGKYEQYF. DNA for the CDR3: TGTGCCAGCAGCCAAGTTGGACTAGCGGGAAAATACGAGCAGTACTTC.

This clonotype was counted only a few times. The chain employs TRBV21-1 and TRBJ2-7; the DNA was not compared with TRBD2, the D call given in the table. TRBV21-1 is recorded as a pseudogene. The CDR3 is 16 amino acids. This CDR3 is CASSSPPGLFSYEQYF. The CDR3 DNA follows: TGTGCCAGCAGCTCACCCCCGGGACTGTTCTCCTACGAGCAGTACTTC.

In DNA form, the CDR3 reads TGCAGTGCTAAACAGGTGTGGACTGAAGCTTTCTTT. Translated, it gives CSAKQVWTEAFF. The chain combines TRBV20-1 with TRBJ1-1; D perhaps matches TRBD1 (5 bases). V lost 4 bases, J lost 5 bases, and 11 bases lay in between. Germline CDR1 DFQATT, CDR2 SNEGSKA (reference sequence). CDR3 length: 12 amino acids.

CDR3 amino acids: CSVEDRDSQETQYF. Here the CDR3 DNA reads TGCAGCGTTGAAGATAGGGACAGTCAAGAGACCCAGTACTTC. The V and J genes are TRBV29-1 and TRBJ2-5; 7 nucleotides agree with TRBD1. CDR1 and CDR2 from the germline V gene are SQVTM and ANQGSEA. After removal of 0 bases from V and 2 bases from J, the junction contained 3 bases not matched to a gene. CDR3 length: 14 residues. Complete variable domain (other parts from reference TRBV29-1 and TRBJ2-5): SAVISQKPSRDICQRGTSLTIQCQVDSQVTMMFWYRQQPGQSLTLIATANQGSEATYESGFVIDKFPISRPNLTFSTLTVSNMSPEDSSIYLCSVEDRDSQETQYFGPGTRLLVL.

V and J are TRBV25-1 and TRBJ1-1; 9 bases fit TRBD1. This CDR3 contains 14 residues. Per germline, CDR1 MGHDK and CDR2 SYGVNS. Trimming removed 0 bases from V and 12 bases from J; junction bases left unmatched: 8. Here the CDR3 reads CASSEYFKGTGTFF. The CDR3 region has the DNA TGTGCCAGCAGTGAATATTTTAAGGGGACAGGGACTTTCTTT.

The chain links TRBV9 to TRBJ2-1; 9 bases map to TRBD2. This CDR3 is 15 amino acids long. Germline V gene lookup returns CDR1 SGDLS and CDR2 YYNGEE. The ends lost 0 bases at V and 6 bases at J; junction bases unmatched: 4. CDR3 protein: CASSVVSGGPNEQFF. In DNA, the CDR3 is TGTGCCAGCAGCGTAGTTAGCGGGGGCCCCAATGAGCAGTTCTTC.